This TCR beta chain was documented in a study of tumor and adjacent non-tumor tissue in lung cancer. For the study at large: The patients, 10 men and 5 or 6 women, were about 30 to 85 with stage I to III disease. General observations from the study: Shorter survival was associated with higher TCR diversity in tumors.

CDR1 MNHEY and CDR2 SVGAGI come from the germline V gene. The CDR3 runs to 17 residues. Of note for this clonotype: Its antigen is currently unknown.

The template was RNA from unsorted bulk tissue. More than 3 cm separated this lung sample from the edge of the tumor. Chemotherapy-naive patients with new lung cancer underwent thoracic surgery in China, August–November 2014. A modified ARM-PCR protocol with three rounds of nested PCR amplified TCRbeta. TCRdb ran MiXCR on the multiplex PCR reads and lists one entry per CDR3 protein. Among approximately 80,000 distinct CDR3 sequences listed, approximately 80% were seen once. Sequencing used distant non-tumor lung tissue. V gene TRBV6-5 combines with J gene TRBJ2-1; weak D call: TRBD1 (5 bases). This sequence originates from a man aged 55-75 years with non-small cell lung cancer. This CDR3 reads CVCNYSYRPSSYNEQFF. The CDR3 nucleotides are TGTGTCTGCAATTACTCGTACAGGCCGAGCTCCTACAATGAGCAGTTCTTC.